A selection of T cell receptor beta chains follows, all from one sample in a study of cytomegalovirus exposure and HLA in healthy donors. Assay used: immunoSEQ multiplex PCR; TCRdb lists only in-frame clones, some missing. Among 150,000 to 200,000 clones listed, 84% were seen once. Sequences were obtained from PBMCs. The receptors stem from a boy aged 5 to 17 in good health and CMV-seronegative. Both conserved end residues are part of each CDR3. Each record gives: D gene, clone size, CDR3 length, J gene, V gene, CDR3 protein, CDR3 DNA. D genes are given only for firm matches. A row's size may be missing; if present it is once, few, many or a size class.

D: NA; size: NA; length: 11; J: TRBJ2-7; V: TRBV20-1; CDR3: CSVGDAYEQYF; DNA: TGCAGTGTAGGAGACGCCTACGAGCAGTACTTC
D: TRBD1; size: NA; length: 13; J: TRBJ2-1; V: TRBV19; CDR3: CASRLQGANEQFF; DNA: TGTGCCAGTAGGCTCCAGGGGGCCAATGAGCAGTTCTTC
D: NA; size: NA; length: 15; J: TRBJ1-5; V: TRBV6-5; CDR3: CASSYRRGGGQPQHF; DNA: TGTGCCAGCAGTTACCGACGCGGGGGAGGTCAGCCCCAGCATTTT
D: TRBD1; size: NA; length: 15; J: TRBJ2-2; V: TRBV7-2; CDR3: CASRWDRGRSGELFF; DNA: TGTGCCAGCAGATGGGACAGGGGGCGCTCCGGGGAGCTGTTTTTT
D: TRBD1; size: NA; length: 13; J: TRBJ1-2; V: TRBV30; CDR3: CAWLGQGRAQSDF; DNA: TGTGCCTGGCTCGGACAGGGAAGGGCCCAATCTGACTTC
D: NA; size: NA; length: 12; J: TRBJ2-7; V: TRBV5-1; CDR3: CASSLPSYEQYF; DNA: TGCGCCAGCAGCCTCCCCTCCTACGAGCAGTACTTC
D: TRBD2; size: NA; length: 17; J: TRBJ2-7; V: TRBV4-1; CDR3: CASSPGGVLAGDYEQYF; DNA: TGCGCCAGCAGCCCGGGGGGCGTCCTAGCGGGGGACTACGAGCAGTACTTC
D: NA; size: NA; length: 17; J: TRBJ1-6; V: TRBV7-6; CDR3: CASSLFGRTTYNSPLHF; DNA: TGTGCCAGCAGCTTATTTGGCAGAACTACCTATAATTCACCCCTCCACTTT
D: NA; size: once; length: 14; J: TRBJ2-7; V: TRBV27; CDR3: CASSLTTGYYEQYF; DNA: TGTGCCAGCAGTTTGACAACAGGTTACTACGAGCAGTACTTC
D: TRBD1; size: NA; length: 15; J: TRBJ2-7; V: TRBV6-5; CDR3: CASSRGQGTSYEQYF; DNA: TGTGCCAGCAGCCGAGGACAGGGCACCTCCTACGAGCAGTACTTC
D: NA; size: few; length: 14; J: TRBJ1-1; V: TRBV5-1; CDR3: CASSVRWGGTEAFF; DNA: TGCGCCAGCAGTGTCCGATGGGGGGGGACTGAAGCTTTCTTT
D: TRBD1; size: NA; length: 15; J: TRBJ1-3; V: TRBV7-3; CDR3: CASSSGGGSGNTIYF; DNA: TGTGCCAGCAGCTCAGGGGGCGGTTCTGGAAACACCATATATTTT
D: TRBD2; size: NA; length: 15; J: TRBJ2-7; V: TRBV5-6; CDR3: CASSLALAGVHEQYF; DNA: TGTGCCAGCAGCTTGGCACTAGCGGGAGTACACGAGCAGTACTTC
D: NA; size: NA; length: 14; J: TRBJ1-5; V: TRBV7-9; CDR3: CASSSGHYNQPQHF; DNA: TGTGCCAGCAGCTCCGGACATTACAATCAGCCCCAGCATTTT
D: TRBD1; size: NA; length: 14; J: TRBJ1-4; V: TRBV9; CDR3: CASSVQGAGEKLFF; DNA: TGTGCCAGCAGCGTCCAGGGGGCAGGGGAAAAACTGTTTTTT
D: NA; size: once; length: 11; J: TRBJ2-7; V: TRBV29-1; CDR3: CSVEGGGEQYF; DNA: TGCAGCGTCGAGGGAGGGGGTGAGCAGTACTTC
D: NA; size: once; length: 13; J: TRBJ1-1; V: TRBV7-8; CDR3: CASSSGGETEAFF; DNA: TGTGCCAGCAGCTCGGGAGGGGAAACTGAAGCTTTCTTT
D: TRBD2; size: NA; length: 14; J: TRBJ2-7; V: TRBV5-6; CDR3: CASSATLGRNEQYF; DNA: TGTGCCAGCAGCGCCACCCTCGGGAGGAACGAGCAGTACTTC
D: NA; size: NA; length: 14; J: TRBJ2-5; V: TRBV7-2; CDR3: CASSLGPGGETQYF; DNA: TGTGCCAGCAGCTTAGGCCCCGGGGGAGAGACCCAGTACTTC
D: NA; size: NA; length: 14; J: TRBJ1-1; V: TRBV9; CDR3: CASSPHGGGTEAFF; DNA: TGTGCCAGCAGCCCTCACGGGGGTGGGACTGAAGCTTTCTTT
D: NA; size: NA; length: 18; J: TRBJ2-2; V: TRBV7-9; CDR3: CASSLRRLVVLSTGELFF; DNA: TGTGCCAGCAGCTTAAGGAGGTTAGTCGTCCTGAGCACCGGGGAGCTGTTTTTT
D: TRBD2; size: once; length: 15; J: TRBJ2-7; V: TRBV5-1; CDR3: CASRTTSGVTYEQYF; DNA: TGCGCCAGCCGGACGACTAGCGGGGTAACCTACGAGCAGTACTTC
D: NA; size: NA; length: 16; J: TRBJ2-2; V: TRBV18; CDR3: CASSPTPASSRGELFF; DNA: TGTGCCAGCTCACCAACCCCAGCGTCCTCCCGGGGGGAGCTGTTTTTT
D: TRBD2; size: NA; length: 16; J: TRBJ2-1; V: TRBV2; CDR3: CASSPRLAGGSNEQFF; DNA: TGTGCCAGCAGCCCAAGACTAGCGGGAGGGAGCAATGAGCAGTTCTTC
D: TRBD1; size: NA; length: 12; J: TRBJ1-2; V: TRBV29-1; CDR3: CSVEDRSYGYTF; DNA: TGCAGCGTTGAGGACAGGAGCTATGGCTACACCTTC
D: NA; size: NA; length: 13; J: TRBJ1-1; V: TRBV6-5; CDR3: CASTPVGGTEAFF; DNA: TGTGCCAGCACCCCCGTAGGGGGCACTGAAGCTTTCTTT
D: NA; size: NA; length: 15; J: TRBJ1-1; V: TRBV12-5; CDR3: CASGRMDGGDTEAFF; DNA: TGTGCTAGTGGTAGGATGGACGGCGGGGACACTGAAGCTTTCTTT
D: NA; size: few; length: 13; J: TRBJ1-5; V: TRBV6-5; CDR3: CASSYTQNQPQHF; DNA: TGTGCCAGCAGTTACACCCAGAATCAGCCCCAGCATTTT
D: NA; size: NA; length: 17; J: TRBJ2-1; V: TRBV27; CDR3: CASSFSPGIYTYNEQFF; DNA: TGTGCCAGCAGTTTCTCCCCCGGGATTTATACTTACAATGAGCAGTTCTTC
D: NA; size: NA; length: 13; J: TRBJ1-3; V: TRBV13; CDR3: CASSPTWGNTIYF; DNA: TGTGCCAGCAGCCCCACTTGGGGAAACACCATATATTTT
D: TRBD2; size: NA; length: 17; J: TRBJ2-3; V: TRBV5-4; CDR3: CASSGGGGMGGTDTQYF; DNA: TGTGCCAGCAGCGGGGGGGGTGGGATGGGTGGCACAGATACGCAGTATTTT
D: TRBD2; size: NA; length: 16; J: TRBJ2-5; V: TRBV28; CDR3: CASSFRSQRGQETQYF; DNA: TGTGCCAGCAGTTTCCGATCTCAGCGGGGACAAGAGACCCAGTACTTC
D: NA; size: once; length: 16; J: TRBJ1-4; V: TRBV4-1; CDR3: CASSQPLRGRQEKLFF; DNA: TGCGCCAGCAGCCAACCTCTCAGGGGTAGGCAAGAAAAACTGTTTTTT
D: NA; size: NA; length: 16; J: TRBJ2-3; V: TRBV5-5; CDR3: CASSFSAGARTDTQYF; DNA: TGTGCCAGCAGCTTCTCGGCGGGGGCCCGCACAGATACGCAGTATTTT
D: TRBD2; size: NA; length: 15; J: TRBJ2-1; V: TRBV7-9; CDR3: CASSSRLAVRDEQFF; DNA: TGTGCCAGCAGCTCCCGACTAGCGGTAAGGGATGAGCAGTTCTTC
D: NA; size: NA; length: 16; J: TRBJ1-3; V: TRBV30; CDR3: CAWSVRQARGGNTIYF; DNA: TGTGCCTGGAGTGTACGCCAGGCACGGGGTGGAAACACCATATATTTT
D: TRBD2; size: NA; length: 14; J: TRBJ2-7; V: TRBV27; CDR3: CASSLAGVGDEQYF; DNA: TGTGCCAGCAGTTTAGCGGGAGTAGGGGACGAGCAGTACTTC
D: NA; size: NA; length: 13; J: TRBJ1-1; V: TRBV7-2; CDR3: CASSTRRGTEAFF; DNA: TGTGCCAGCAGCACCAGAAGGGGGACTGAAGCTTTCTTT
D: NA; size: NA; length: 14; J: TRBJ2-4; V: TRBV13; CDR3: CASSLGLEAHGLHF; DNA: TGTGCCAGCAGCTTAGGCCTGGAGGCTCATGGGTTGCACTTC
D: TRBD2; size: once; length: 18; J: TRBJ2-7; V: TRBV4-1; CDR3: CASSPLPLLAGSSYEQYF; DNA: TGCGCCAGCAGCCCCTTACCCCTTCTAGCGGGGAGCTCCTACGAGCAGTACTTC
D: NA; size: NA; length: 16; J: TRBJ2-1; V: TRBV7-8; CDR3: CASSLEVTTLLELQFF; DNA: TGTGCCAGCAGCTTAGAAGTGACTACCCTTCTGGAGTTGCAGTTCTTC
D: TRBD1; size: NA; length: 14; J: TRBJ1-2; V: TRBV6-5; CDR3: CASSPISGGDGYTF; DNA: TGTGCCAGCAGCCCCATTTCAGGGGGAGATGGCTACACCTTC
D: TRBD1; size: NA; length: 17; J: TRBJ1-5; V: TRBV27; CDR3: CASSPWTGGLGDQPQHF; DNA: TGTGCCAGCAGTCCCTGGACAGGGGGATTGGGTGATCAGCCCCAGCATTTT
D: TRBD1; size: NA; length: 16; J: TRBJ1-1; V: TRBV5-6; CDR3: CASSSPFLTGGTEAFF; DNA: TGTGCCAGCAGCTCGCCATTCCTGACAGGGGGCACTGAAGCTTTCTTT
D: NA; size: NA; length: 14; J: TRBJ1-4; V: TRBV18; CDR3: CASSPSQRNEKLFF; DNA: TGTGCCAGCTCACCGAGTCAGCGAAATGAAAAACTGTTTTTT
D: NA; size: NA; length: 16; J: TRBJ2-3; V: TRBV4-2; CDR3: CASSQDGAGNTDTQYF; DNA: TGTGCCAGCAGCCAAGACGGAGCGGGTAACACAGATACGCAGTATTTT
D: NA; size: once; length: 11; J: TRBJ2-1; V: TRBV20-1; CDR3: CSSGWSNEQFF; DNA: TGCAGTAGCGGTTGGTCCAATGAGCAGTTCTTC
D: NA; size: NA; length: 16; J: TRBJ1-3; V: TRBV7-9; CDR3: CASSLEFRREGNTIYF; DNA: TGTGCCAGCAGCTTAGAATTCCGCAGGGAAGGAAACACCATATATTTT